This T cell receptor beta chain stems from a study of graft-versus-host responses after intestinal transplantation. This table comes from immunoSEQ multiplex PCR, and its TCRdb copy is limited to in-frame clones, with some not included. This sample has about 85,000 clones; under 85% occur once, and the top ten carry about 18%. CDR1 is SGHDT, CDR2 YYEEEE, per germline. V shed 3 bases and J 11 bases; nucleotides not matched to a gene: 2. The CDR3 has 11 amino acids. For this clone: Its antigen remains unidentified.

This TCR came from a human donor who received an intestinal transplant. This rearrangement joins TRBV5-6 to TRBJ2-7, with TRBD1 matching over 10 bases. The sample consisted of unstimulated CD8+ T cells sorted from spleen or lymph node cells, taken before intestinal transplant. In nucleotides, the CDR3 is TGTGCCAGCAGCTCCGGGACAGGGGAGTACTTC. Translating gives CASSSGTGEYF.